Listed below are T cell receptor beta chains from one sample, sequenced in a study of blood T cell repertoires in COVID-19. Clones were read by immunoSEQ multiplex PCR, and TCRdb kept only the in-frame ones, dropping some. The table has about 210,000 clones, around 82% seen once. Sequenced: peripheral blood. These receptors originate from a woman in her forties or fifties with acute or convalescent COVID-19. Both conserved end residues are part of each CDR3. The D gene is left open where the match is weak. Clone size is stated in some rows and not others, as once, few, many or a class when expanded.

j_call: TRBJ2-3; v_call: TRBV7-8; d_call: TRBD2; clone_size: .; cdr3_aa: CASSLRTSGSRDTQYF; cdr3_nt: TGTGCCAGCAGCTTACGGACTAGCGGGAGTAGGGATACGCAGTATTTT
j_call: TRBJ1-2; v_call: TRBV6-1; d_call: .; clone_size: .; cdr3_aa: CASSEAGSVYGYTF; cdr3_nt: TGTGCCAGCAGTGAAGCGGGGAGTGTCTATGGCTACACCTTC
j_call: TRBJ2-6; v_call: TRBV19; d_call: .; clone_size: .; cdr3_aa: CASSLTGSPVSGANVLTF; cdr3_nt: TGTGCCAGTAGTCTGACAGGATCCCCAGTCTCTGGGGCCAACGTCCTGACTTTC
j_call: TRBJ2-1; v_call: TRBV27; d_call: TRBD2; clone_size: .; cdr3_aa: CASSFVAGTYNEQFF; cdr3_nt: TGTGCCAGCAGTTTTGTAGCGGGAACCTACAATGAGCAGTTCTTC
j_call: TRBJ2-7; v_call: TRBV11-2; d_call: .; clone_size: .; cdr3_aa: CASSLRAWAGATYEQYF; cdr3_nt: TGTGCCAGCAGCTTACGCGCGTGGGCGGGGGCCACCTACGAGCAGTACTTC
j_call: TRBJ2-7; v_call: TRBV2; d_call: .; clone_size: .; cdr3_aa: CASSAWDFSYEQYF; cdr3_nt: TGTGCCAGCAGTGCCTGGGACTTCTCCTACGAGCAGTACTTC
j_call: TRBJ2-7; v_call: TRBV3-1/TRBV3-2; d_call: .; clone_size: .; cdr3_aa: CASSRELVYEQYF; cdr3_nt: TGTGCCAGCAGCCGAGAACTAGTCTACGAGCAGTACTTC
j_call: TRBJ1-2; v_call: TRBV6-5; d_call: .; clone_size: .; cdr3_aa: CASSYFADYGYTF; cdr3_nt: TGTGCCAGCAGTTACTTCGCAGACTATGGCTACACCTTC
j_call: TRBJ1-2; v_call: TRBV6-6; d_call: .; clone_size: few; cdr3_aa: CASSYGSSPYGYTF; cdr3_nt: TGTGCCAGCAGTTACGGCAGTTCACCCTATGGCTACACCTTC
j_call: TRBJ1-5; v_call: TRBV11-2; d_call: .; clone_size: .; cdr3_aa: CASSLGAAGNQPQHF; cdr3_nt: TGTGCCAGCAGCTTAGGGGCGGCGGGGAATCAGCCCCAGCATTTT
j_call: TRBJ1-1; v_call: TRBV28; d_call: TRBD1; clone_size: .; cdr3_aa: CASSPRDRGTSEAFF; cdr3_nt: TGTGCCAGCAGTCCCCGGGACAGGGGGACTTCTGAAGCTTTCTTT
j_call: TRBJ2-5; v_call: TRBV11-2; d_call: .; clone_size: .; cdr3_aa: CASSLGRAQETQYF; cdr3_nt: TGTGCCAGCAGCTTAGGCAGGGCCCAAGAGACCCAGTACTTC
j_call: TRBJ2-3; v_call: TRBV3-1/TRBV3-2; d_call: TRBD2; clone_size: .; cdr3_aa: CASSQDDLAVVDTQYF; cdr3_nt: TGTGCCAGCAGCCAAGACGACCTAGCGGTGGTGGATACGCAGTATTTT
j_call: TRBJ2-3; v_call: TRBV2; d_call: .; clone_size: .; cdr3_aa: CASSPTNLDTQYF; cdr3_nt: TGTGCCAGCAGTCCGACAAATTTGGATACGCAGTATTTT
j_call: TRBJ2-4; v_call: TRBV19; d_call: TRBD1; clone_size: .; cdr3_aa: CASSNPDRGNIQYF; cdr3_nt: TGTGCCAGTAGTAACCCGGACAGGGGAAACATTCAGTACTTC
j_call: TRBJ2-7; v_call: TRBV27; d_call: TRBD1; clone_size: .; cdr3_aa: CASSWNGQGAYEQYF; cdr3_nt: TGTGCCAGCAGTTGGAACGGACAGGGGGCCTACGAGCAGTACTTC
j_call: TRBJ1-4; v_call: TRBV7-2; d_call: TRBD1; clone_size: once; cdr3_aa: CASSPDRGHEKLFF; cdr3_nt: TGTGCCAGCAGCCCCGACAGGGGGCACGAAAAACTGTTTTTT
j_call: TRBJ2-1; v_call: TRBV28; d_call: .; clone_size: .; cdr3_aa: CASSLSGGTVYNEQFF; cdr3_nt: TGTGCCAGCAGTTTATCAGGGGGGACAGTCTACAATGAGCAGTTCTTC
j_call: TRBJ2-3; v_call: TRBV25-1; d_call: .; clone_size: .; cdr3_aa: CASSEWTNTDTQYF; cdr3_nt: TGTGCCAGCAGTGAATGGACTAACACAGATACGCAGTATTTT
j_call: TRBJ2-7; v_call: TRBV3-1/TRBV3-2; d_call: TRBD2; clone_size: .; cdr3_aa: CASSPASRAGRWGEQYF; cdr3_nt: TGTGCCAGCAGCCCGGCCTCTAGAGCGGGAAGGTGGGGCGAGCAGTACTTC
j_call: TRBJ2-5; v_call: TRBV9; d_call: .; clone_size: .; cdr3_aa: CASSVGQAGETQYF; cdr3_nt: TGTGCCAGCAGCGTAGGCCAGGCGGGGGAGACCCAGTACTTC
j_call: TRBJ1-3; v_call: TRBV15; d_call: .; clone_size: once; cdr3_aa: CATSPVLSGNTIYF; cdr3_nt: TGTGCCACCAGCCCGGTCCTCTCTGGAAACACCATATATTTT
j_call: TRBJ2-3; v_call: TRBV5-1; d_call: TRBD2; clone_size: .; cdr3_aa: CASSDGLAGVDTQYF; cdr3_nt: TGCGCCAGCAGCGACGGACTAGCGGGAGTAGATACGCAGTATTTT
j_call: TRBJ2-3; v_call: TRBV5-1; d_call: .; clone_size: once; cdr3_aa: CASSLDLSTDTQYF; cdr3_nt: TGCGCCAGCAGCTTGGACCTAAGCACAGATACGCAGTATTTT
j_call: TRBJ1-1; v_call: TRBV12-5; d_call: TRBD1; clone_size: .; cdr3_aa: CASGLHYTGENTEAFF; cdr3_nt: TGTGCTAGTGGTTTGCATTATACAGGGGAGAACACTGAAGCTTTCTTT
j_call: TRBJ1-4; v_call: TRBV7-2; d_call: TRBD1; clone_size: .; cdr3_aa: CASSSGQDYEKLFF; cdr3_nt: TGTGCCAGCAGCTCGGGACAGGATTATGAAAAACTGTTTTTT
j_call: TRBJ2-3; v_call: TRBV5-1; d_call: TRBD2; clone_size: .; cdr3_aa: CASSSGAPGLGPDTQYF; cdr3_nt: TGCGCCAGCAGCTCTGGAGCTCCGGGACTAGGTCCAGATACGCAGTATTTT
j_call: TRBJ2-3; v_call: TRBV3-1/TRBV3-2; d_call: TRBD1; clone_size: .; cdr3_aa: CASSRRQGGTDTQYF; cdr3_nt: TGTGCCAGCAGTCGGAGACAGGGCGGCACAGATACGCAGTATTTT
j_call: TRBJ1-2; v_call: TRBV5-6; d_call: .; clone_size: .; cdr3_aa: CASSSTANYGYTF; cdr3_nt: TGTGCCAGCAGCTCAACAGCTAACTATGGCTACACCTTC
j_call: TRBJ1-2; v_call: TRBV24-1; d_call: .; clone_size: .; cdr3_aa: CATSVPGSPVYTF; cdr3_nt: TGTGCCACCAGTGTCCCAGGCAGTCCTGTCTACACCTTC
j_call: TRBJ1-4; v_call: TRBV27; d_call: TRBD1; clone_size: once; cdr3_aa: CASGRLGQANEKLFF; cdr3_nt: TGTGCCAGCGGCCGATTAGGACAGGCTAATGAAAAACTGTTTTTT
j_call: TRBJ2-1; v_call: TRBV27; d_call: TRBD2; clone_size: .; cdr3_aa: CASSPGLAGHNEQFF; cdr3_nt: TGTGCCAGCAGTCCCGGACTAGCGGGACACAATGAGCAGTTCTTC
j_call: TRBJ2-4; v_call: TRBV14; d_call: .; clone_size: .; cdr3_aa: CASSPTPGTGKNIQYF; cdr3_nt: TGTGCCAGCAGCCCGACCCCCGGGACTGGCAAAAACATTCAGTACTTC
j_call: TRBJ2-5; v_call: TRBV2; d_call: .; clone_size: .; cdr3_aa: CASSVAIPGTQYF; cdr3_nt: TGTGCCAGCAGTGTTGCTATTCCTGGGACCCAGTACTTC
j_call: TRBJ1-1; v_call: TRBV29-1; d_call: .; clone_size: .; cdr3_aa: CSVVRSGNTEAFF; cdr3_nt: TGCAGCGTTGTTCGATCGGGGAACACTGAAGCTTTCTTT
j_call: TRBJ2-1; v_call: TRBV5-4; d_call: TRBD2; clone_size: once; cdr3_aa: CASSLGGRAPDEQFF; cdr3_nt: TGTGCCAGCAGCTTGGGGGGGAGGGCCCCCGATGAGCAGTTCTTC
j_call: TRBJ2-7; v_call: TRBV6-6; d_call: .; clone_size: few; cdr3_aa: CASSYLSGSSYEQYF; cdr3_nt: TGTGCCAGCAGTTACTTGTCAGGGTCCTCCTACGAGCAGTACTTC
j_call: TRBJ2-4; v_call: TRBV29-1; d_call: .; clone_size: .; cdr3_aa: CSVGDTRAKNIQYF; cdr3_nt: TGCAGCGTTGGGGACACCCGAGCCAAAAACATTCAGTACTTC
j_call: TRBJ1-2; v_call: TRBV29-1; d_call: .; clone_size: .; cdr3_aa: CSVETYGYTF; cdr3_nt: TGCAGCGTTGAGACTTATGGCTACACCTTC
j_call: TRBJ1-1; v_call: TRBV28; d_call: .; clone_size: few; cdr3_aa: CASSPGGFDTEAFF; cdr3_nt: TGTGCCAGCAGCCCCGGGGGTTTTGACACTGAAGCTTTCTTT
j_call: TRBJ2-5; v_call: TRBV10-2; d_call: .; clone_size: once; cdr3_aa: CASSATSLGDQYF; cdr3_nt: TGCGCCAGCAGTGCGACTAGTTTGGGGGACCAGTACTTC
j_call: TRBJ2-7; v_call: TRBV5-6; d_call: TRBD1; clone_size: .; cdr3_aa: CASSPYRGLVEQYF; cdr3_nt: TGTGCCAGCAGCCCTTACAGGGGGCTTGTCGAGCAGTACTTC
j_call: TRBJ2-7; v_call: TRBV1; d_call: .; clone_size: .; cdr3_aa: CTSSQEGRAHEQYF; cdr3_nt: TGCACCAGCAGCCAAGAGGGCAGGGCCCACGAGCAGTACTTC
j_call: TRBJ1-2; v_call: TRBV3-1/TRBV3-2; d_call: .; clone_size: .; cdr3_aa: CASSQDWADGYTF; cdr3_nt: TGTGCCAGCAGCCAAGACTGGGCCGATGGCTACACCTTC
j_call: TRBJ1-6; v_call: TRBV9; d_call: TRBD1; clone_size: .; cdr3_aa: CASSPRDRGSPLHF; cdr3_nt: TGTGCCAGCAGCCCCCGGGACAGGGGGTCACCCCTCCACTTT